One sample yielded the 6 T cell receptor beta chains listed below, sequenced in a study of T cells after yellow fever vaccination. MiXCR, run by TCRdb on the 5' RACE reads, gives a single entry per CDR3 protein. Among 450,000 to 600,000 distinct CDR3 sequences listed, about a sixth were seen once. The sequences come from PBMCs, collected around 5 days after the first yellow fever vaccination. The origin of the receptors is a man aged 18 to 30 who received the YFV17D yellow fever vaccine.

V gene TRBV2 combines with J gene TRBJ1-2, with D unresolved. The length of the CDR3 is 12 residues. The germline V gene has CDR1 SNHLY and CDR2 FYNNEI. The ends were cut back, 1 base at V and 5 bases at J, with 5 bases in the middle. The CDR3 loop reads CASSEGWYGYTF. The CDR3 DNA reads TGTGCCAGCAGTGAAGGGTGGTATGGCTACACCTTC. Supplemented by reference TRBV2 and TRBJ1-2, the full variable domain reads EPEVTQTPSHQVTQMGQEVILRCVPISNHLYFYWYRQILGQKVEFLVSFYNNEISEKSEIFDDQFSVERPDGSNFTLKIRSTKLEDSAMYFCASSEGWYGYTFGSGTRLTVV.

This clonotype was seen many times. The chain uses TRBV7-2 and TRBJ2-7, with D possibly matching TRBD1 (6 bases). V lost 5 bases, J lost 0 bases, and 14 bases lay in between. The CDR3 has 15 residues. CDR1 is SGHTA, CDR2 FQGNSA, per germline. The CDR3, as DNA: TGTGCCAGCAGCGTCGACAGGTTGAGCTCCTACGAGCAGTACGTC. As protein: CASSVDRLSSYEQYV.

This clonotype has a handful of counts. CDR3 sequence: CASSQDEGGGANTQYF. The CDR3 coding sequence is TGCGCCAGCAGCCAAGATGAGGGCGGGGGGGCGAATACGCAGTATTTT. The chain uses TRBV4-3 and TRBJ2-3, with 9 bases matching TRBD2. The length of the CDR3 is 16 residues. CDR1 and CDR2 (germline): LGHNA, YSLEER. The J segment lost 7 bases and the V segment lost 0 bases, leaving 8 bases of the junction unmatched.

This clonotype has a handful of counts. CDR3 amino acids: CASSSRTFVSGNTIYF. In DNA, the CDR3 is TGTGCCAGCAGTTCGCGGACATTCGTCTCTGGAAACACCATATATTTT. The J gene is TRBJ1-3, the V gene TRBV12-3 or TRBV12-4, with a possible D match to TRBD1 (5 bases). This CDR3 comprises 16 residues. The V end was cut by 4 bases, the J end by 0 bases, with 13 bases between.

The rearrangement joins TRBV27 to TRBJ2-3, with D perhaps matching TRBD2 (6 bases). The CDR3 is made up of 14 amino acids. Deletions cut 10 bases from V and 2 bases from J, with 16 bases between. Per the germline V gene, CDR1 is MNHEY and CDR2 is SMNVEV (reference sequence). The CDR3 DNA is TGTGCCACCGGGCTAGCGCTTCTCACAGATACGCAGTATTTT. Translating it yields CATGLALLTDTQYF.

This clonotype was seen a few times. The chain's CDR3 is CASSYGNQPQHF. The CDR3 DNA reads TGTGCCAGCAGTTACGGCAATCAGCCCCAGCATTTT. The chain carries TRBV6-2 or TRBV6-3 and TRBJ1-5, with unresolved D. The ends were cut back, 2 bases at V and 2 bases at J, with 1 base in the middle. The CDR3 totals 12 residues. Germline CDR1 and CDR2: MNHEY and SVGEGT.